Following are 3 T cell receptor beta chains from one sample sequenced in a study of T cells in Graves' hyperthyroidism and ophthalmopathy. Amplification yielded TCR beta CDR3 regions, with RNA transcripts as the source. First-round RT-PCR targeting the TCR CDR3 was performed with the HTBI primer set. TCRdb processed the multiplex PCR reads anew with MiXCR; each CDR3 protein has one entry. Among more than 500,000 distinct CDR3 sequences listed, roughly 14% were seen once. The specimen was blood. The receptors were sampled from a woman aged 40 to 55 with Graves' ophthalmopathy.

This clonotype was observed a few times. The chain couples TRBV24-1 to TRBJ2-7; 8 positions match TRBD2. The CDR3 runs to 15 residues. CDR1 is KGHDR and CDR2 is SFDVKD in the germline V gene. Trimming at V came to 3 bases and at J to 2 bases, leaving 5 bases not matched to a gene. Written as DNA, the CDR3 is TGTGCCACCAGTGATCCGGCGGGAGGTACCTACGAGCAGTACTTC. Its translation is CATSDPAGGTYEQYF.

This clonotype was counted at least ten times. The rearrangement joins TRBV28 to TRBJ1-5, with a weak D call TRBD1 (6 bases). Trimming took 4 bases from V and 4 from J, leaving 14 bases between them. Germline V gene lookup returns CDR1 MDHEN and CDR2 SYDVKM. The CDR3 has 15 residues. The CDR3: CASSSTRDINQPQHF. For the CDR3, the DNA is TGTGCCAGCAGTTCTACCCGGGACATTAATCAGCCCCAGCATTTT.

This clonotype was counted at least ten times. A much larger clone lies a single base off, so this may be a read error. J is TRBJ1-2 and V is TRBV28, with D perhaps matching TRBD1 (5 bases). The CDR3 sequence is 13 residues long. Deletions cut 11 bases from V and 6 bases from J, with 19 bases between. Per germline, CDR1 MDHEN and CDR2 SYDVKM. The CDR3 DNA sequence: TGTGCCGGCCTTCCCGGCGGGGCCCATGGCTACACCTTC. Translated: CAGLPGGAHGYTF.